What follows are 13 T cell receptor beta chains derived from one specimen sequenced in a study of human T cells and chemical hapten exposure. TCRdb processed the RACE reads anew with MiXCR; each CDR3 protein has one entry. Among some 50,000 distinct CDR3 sequences listed, over 7.5% were seen once. The sample's time point: patch test 1, 2 weeks after DPC sensitization. As to treatment: therapeutic diphenylcyclopropenone sensitization with weekly scalp DPC. Sequences were derived from whole blood, sampled in connection with sensitization to the hapten diphenylcyclopropenone (DPC). Source of these receptors: a woman aged 40 to 50 with alopecia areata. Some clones in this sample may be carry-over from other donors' samples.

This clonotype was detected ten times or more. The chain carries TRBV30 and TRBJ1-1; D is unclear. This CDR3 is 15 amino acids long. With 0 bases removed from V and 2 bases from J, the gap between germline ends came to 13 bases. The germline gives CDR1 GTSNPN, CDR2 SVGIG (reference sequence). CDR3 region: CAWSVIARGNTEAFF. The CDR3 DNA follows: TGTGCCTGGAGTGTAATAGCCAGAGGAAACACTGAAGCTTTCTTT.

This clonotype was counted at least ten times. The genes are TRBV18 and TRBJ2-3; TRBD2 might be the D (6 bases). Germline V gene lookup returns CDR1 KGHSH and CDR2 LQKENI. The CDR3 has 15 amino acids. Trimming shortened V by 3 bases and J by 6 bases, and 16 bases separated the two germline ends. The CDR3 reads CASSPPGRGADTQYF. The DNA for the CDR3 is TGTGCCAGCTCACCTCCGGGACGCGGGGCGGATACGCAGTATTTT.

This clonotype was seen ten or more times. V usage is TRBV29-1 and J usage is TRBJ2-1, with D possibly matching TRBD1 (5 bases). The V end lost 4 bases, the J end lost 9 bases, and 10 bases lay between the germline ends. Germline V gene lookup returns CDR1 SQVTM and CDR2 ANQGSEA. The CDR3 is 11 residues long. Written as DNA, the CDR3 is TGCAGCGTTGGGGCAGGGATTGAGCAGTTCTTC. Amino acids: CSVGAGIEQFF.

This clonotype appeared a few times. The chain carries TRBV10-3 and TRBJ2-7; TRBD1 matches 11 bases. Unmatched junction bases numbered 5, after V lost 5 bases and J lost 5 bases. Germline V gene lookup returns CDR1 ENHRY and CDR2 SYGVKD. The CDR3 runs to 14 residues. The CDR3 loop is CAISRTGGGDEQYF. CDR3 nucleotides: TGTGCCATCAGTCGGACAGGGGGCGGCGACGAGCAGTACTTC.

This clonotype was counted at least ten times. The V call is TRBV30, the J call TRBJ1-5; 7 nucleotides agree with TRBD1. The ends lost 1 base at V and 6 bases at J; junction bases unmatched: 0. The CDR3 is made up of 12 amino acids. Germline V gene data show CDR1 as GTSNPN and CDR2 as SVGIG (reference sequence). CDR3 region: CAWSGQGQPQHF. The DNA of the CDR3 is TGTGCCTGGAGTGGACAGGGTCAGCCCCAGCATTTT.

This clonotype was counted ten times or more. This sequence joins TRBV20-1 and TRBJ2-3; D is possibly TRBD2 (6 bases). CDR1 DFQATT and CDR2 SNEGSKA come from the germline V gene (reference sequence). CDR3 length: 15 amino acids. The V end lost 0 bases, the J end lost 2 bases, and 12 bases lay between the germline ends. CDR3: CSAREMTSPTDTQYF. The DNA of the CDR3 is TGCAGTGCTAGAGAAATGACTAGTCCCACAGATACGCAGTATTTT.

The chain recombines TRBV5-1 with TRBJ2-5; D possibly corresponds to TRBD1 (6 bases). V shed 0 bases and J shed 5 bases, with 14 bases lying between them. From germline, CDR1 is SGHRS and CDR2 YFSETQ. This CDR3 has 15 amino acids. CDR3 sequence: CASSLALGAAETQYF. Here the CDR3 DNA reads TGCGCCAGCAGCTTGGCTCTGGGGGCGGCGGAGACCCAGTACTTC.

This clonotype was recorded only once. V and J are TRBV15 and TRBJ2-5; D is uncertain. Per the germline V gene, CDR1 is LNHNV and CDR2 is YYDKDF (reference sequence). This CDR3 is 16 amino acids long. V gave up 1 base and J gave up 2 bases, with 14 bases separating them. This chain's CDR3 is CATSRGGSRAQETQYF. The CDR3 region has the DNA TGTGCCACCAGCAGAGGGGGTTCGAGAGCTCAAGAGACCCAGTACTTC.

This clonotype was recorded at least ten times. The chain links TRBV7-9 to TRBJ2-3, with TRBD1 as a possible D gene (6 bases). V dropped 5 bases and J dropped 3 bases, with 9 bases sitting between them. The CDR3 consists of 13 residues. The germline V gene encodes CDR1 SEHNR and CDR2 FQNEAQ (reference sequence). The CDR3 is CASSATGTDTQYF. The CDR3 nucleotides read TGTGCCAGCAGCGCTACAGGGACAGATACGCAGTATTTT. Full variable domain (outside the CDR3, taken from reference TRBV7-9 and TRBJ2-3): DTGVSQNPRHKITKRGQNVTFRCDPISEHNRLYWYRQTLGQGPEFLTYFQNEAQLEKSRLLSDRFSAERPKGSFSTLEIQRTEQGDSAMYLCASSATGTDTQYFGPGTRLTVL.

The chain uses TRBV4-3 and TRBJ2-7, with D possibly TRBD2 on 5 matching bases. V lost 0 bases and J lost 6, with 18 bases in between. This CDR3 is built from 16 residues. The germline CDR1 and CDR2 sequences are LGHNA and YSLEER. For the CDR3, the DNA is TGCGCCAGCAGCCAAGATGAGGGATTTAGGGTCCGCGAGCAGTACTTC. Translation gives CASSQDEGFRVREQYF.

The chain has TRBV6-1 and TRBJ1-1; D ambiguous. Germline V lookup: CDR1 MNHNS, CDR2 SASEGT. V lost 3 bases to trimming and J lost 1 base, with 6 bases between them. The CDR3 has 13 residues. The CDR3 here is CASSEYGNTEAFF. The CDR3 nucleotides are TGTGCCAGCAGTGAGTACGGGAACACTGAAGCTTTCTTT.

This clonotype was counted ten times or more. The rearrangement joins TRBV24-1 to TRBJ2-2, with D maybe TRBD1 (6 bases). The CDR3 is 13 amino acids. Between the trimmed V and J ends, which lost 7 bases and 1 base, there was a span of 6 bases. Germline V gives CDR1 KGHDR, CDR2 SFDVKD. The CDR3 nucleotides read TGTGCCACCAGGGGACAGAACACCGGGGAGCTGTTTTTT. Amino acids: CATRGQNTGELFF.

The chain carries TRBV12-3 or TRBV12-4 and TRBJ1-1; the D gene is possibly TRBD1 (5 bases). V was trimmed by 5 bases and J by 5 bases, leaving 21 bases between them. This CDR3 is 16 amino acids long. Here the CDR3 reads CASSLTGGVGATEAFF. The CDR3, as DNA: TGTGCCAGCAGTCTGACCGGGGGAGTGGGCGCGACTGAAGCTTTCTTT.